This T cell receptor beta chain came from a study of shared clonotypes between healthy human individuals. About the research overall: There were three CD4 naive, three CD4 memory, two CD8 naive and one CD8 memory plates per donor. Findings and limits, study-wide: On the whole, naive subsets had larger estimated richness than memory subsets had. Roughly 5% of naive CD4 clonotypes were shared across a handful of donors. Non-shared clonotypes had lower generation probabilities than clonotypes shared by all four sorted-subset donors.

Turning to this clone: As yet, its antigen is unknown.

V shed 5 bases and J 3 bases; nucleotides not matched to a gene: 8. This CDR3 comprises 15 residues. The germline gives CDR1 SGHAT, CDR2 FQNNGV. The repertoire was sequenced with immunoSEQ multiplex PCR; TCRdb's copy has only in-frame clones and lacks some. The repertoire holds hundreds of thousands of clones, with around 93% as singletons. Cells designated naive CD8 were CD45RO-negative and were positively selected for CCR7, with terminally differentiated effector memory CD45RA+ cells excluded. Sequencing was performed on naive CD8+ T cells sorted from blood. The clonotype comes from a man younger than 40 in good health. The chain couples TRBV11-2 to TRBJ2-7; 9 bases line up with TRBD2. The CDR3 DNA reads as TGTGCCAGCAGCCCAGAGACTAGCGGTAACTACGAGCAGTACTTC. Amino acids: CASSPETSGNYEQYF.